These T cell receptor beta chains were read from a single sample in a study of T cell repertoires in cytomegalovirus infection. One entry per CDR3 protein, called by TCRdb with MiXCR from the reads. The sample comprises about 400,000 distinct CDR3 sequences, approximately 18% of which are singletons, and roughly 8.7% rests with the top ten. Sequenced: PBMCs. The receptors shown here come from a human donor in good health (CMV status not recorded). Some clones in this sample may be carry-over from other donors' samples. The CDR3 runs from the conserved cysteine through the conserved F or W. Not every row has a clone size; where given, it reads once, few, many or a size class.

cdr3_length v_call clone_size cdr3_aa
18 TRBV20-1 - CSATRGSGGASGTDTQYF
17 TRBV4-3 few CASSLPTRGDAKNIQYF
21 TRBV7-8 - CASSLVPSGTSGTRNEYTQYF
19 TRBV7-9 many CASSSRRPGTDIAKNIQYF
14 TRBV12-3/TRBV12-4 - CASKPTGLNTEAFF
18 TRBV23-1 few CASSGAIGTSGREDTQYF
15 TRBV7-8 - CASSARTSGPQIQYF
15 TRBV27 - CASSLRRGGTYEQYF
18 TRBV7-9 many CASSLGTWGRNLNTEAFF
11 TRBV14 - CASSQTNTIYF
14 TRBV10-3 many CAISELGFTGELFF
14 TRBV12-3/TRBV12-4 many CASSFLSGDTEAFF
13 TRBV11-2 - CASSNIREAEAFF
14 TRBV2 - CASREGTDTGELFF
14 TRBV10-3 few CAISEISGTGEQFF
10 TRBV19 - CASSHRWAFF
14 TRBV20-1 few CSASWDRSNTEAFF
15 TRBV10-2 - CASSEYSPPYSPLHF
15 TRBV6-5 many CASKSQGSSNQPQHF
14 TRBV12-3/TRBV12-4 few CASTPKGGTDTQYF